The present TCR beta chain was sequenced within a study of cytomegalovirus exposure and HLA in healthy donors. Regarding donors, all were healthy bone marrow donors. Germline CDR1 reads SQVTM; CDR2 reads ANQGSEA. V was pared by 2 bases and J by 4 bases, with 8 bases between. This CDR3 has 12 amino acids. Researchers ran the PCR with 60 Vbeta and 13 Jbeta primers. Assay used: immunoSEQ multiplex PCR; TCRdb lists only in-frame clones, some missing. The profile shows fewer than 90,000 clones, about 80% of them singletons. The sequence was obtained from a male donor in good health and CMV-seronegative. V usage is TRBV29-1 and J usage is TRBJ1-1, with no clear D. Sequenced material: PBMCs. CDR3 nucleotides: TGCAGCGTTGAATTGTCGGGCACTGAAGCTTTCTTT. Translation gives CSVELSGTEAFF. The whole variable domain, remainder taken from reference TRBV29-1 and TRBJ1-1, is SAVISQKPSRDICQRGTSLTIQCQVDSQVTMMFWYRQQPGQSLTLIATANQGSEATYESGFVIDKFPISRPNLTFSTLTVSNMSPEDSSIYLCSVELSGTEAFFGQGTRLTVV.